The clone carrying this TCR beta chain occurred a few times. CDR1 is LNHNV and CDR2 is YYDKDF in the germline V gene (reference sequence). The V and J ends lost 1 base and 6 bases respectively, with 13 bases between them. CDR3 length equals 14 residues. This specimen belongs to a study of T-cell reconstitution after alpha-beta-depleted transplantation in children. As it was prepared, the TCRbeta library received unique molecular identifiers. From the PCR reads, TCRdb called clonotypes with MiXCR, one entry per CDR3 protein. The table has under 350,000 distinct CDR3 sequences, approximately 9.6% seen once.

The receptor was isolated from a human donor who donated a stem cell graft to a child with SCID. The genes are TRBV15 and TRBJ2-7; the D is unclear. This specimen consisted of PBMCs from the stem cell graft donor, obtained from the stem cell graft. DNA of the CDR3: TGTGCCACCAGCAGAGTATTCGACATCCTCGAGCAGTACTTC. Its translation is CATSRVFDILEQYF.